These 16 T cell receptor beta chains came from one sample sequenced in a study of CD8+ T cells in alopecia areata. RNA extraction and reverse transcription yielded cDNA as sequencing template. The repertoire was sequenced with immunoSEQ multiplex PCR; TCRdb's copy has only in-frame clones and lacks some. There are about 200,000 clones in the sample; more than 45% occur only once, and 0.45% lies in the top ten. The input for sequencing was CD4+ T cells sorted from blood, taken at week 0. The receptors derive from a human donor with alopecia areata.

The sample holds a few counts of this clone. V and J are TRBV5-1 and TRBJ2-3; D possibly corresponds to TRBD1 (5 bases). This CDR3 comprises 14 residues. Trimming stripped 2 bases from V and 3 bases from J, with 10 bases between. The germline gives CDR1 SGHRS, CDR2 YFSETQ. For the CDR3, the DNA is TGCGCCAGCAGCTTACAGGAGAGGACAGATACGCAGTATTTT. The encoded protein is CASSLQERTDTQYF. Combining the CDR3 with reference TRBV5-1 and TRBJ2-3 gives the whole variable domain KAGVTQTPRYLIKTRGQQVTLSCSPISGHRSVSWYQQTPGQGLQFLFEYFSETQRNKGNFPGRFSGRQFSNSRSEMNVSTLELGDSALYLCASSLQERTDTQYFGPGTRLTVL.

V is TRBV14 and J is TRBJ2-2, with TRBD2 as a possible D gene (6 bases). Germline V gives CDR1 SGHDN, CDR2 FVKESK. V was shortened by 6 bases and J by 4 bases, with 12 bases between the two germline ends. This CDR3 contains 14 residues. The CDR3 loop is CASRSSGGTGELFF. Written as DNA, the CDR3 is TGTGCCAGCAGATCATCCGGGGGCACCGGGGAGCTGTTTTTT. The full variable domain, completed using reference TRBV14 and TRBJ2-2, is EAGVTQFPSHSVIEKGQTVTLRCDPISGHDNLYWYRRVMGKEIKFLLHFVKESKQDESGMPNNRFLAERTGGTYSTLKVQPAELEDSGVYFCASRSSGGTGELFFGEGSRLTVL.

The gene calls are TRBV23-1 and TRBJ2-7; TRBD1 matches 7 bases. TRBV23-1 is noted as an ORF with a role that remains uncertain. This CDR3 region has 16 residues. V lost 2 bases and J lost 3; bases outside the gene matches: 10. The CDR3 DNA sequence: TGCGCCAGCAGTCAACGGGACAGTGAGCTTTGCTACGAGCAGTACTTC. Protein product: CASSQRDSELCYEQYF.

A few counts support this clone. The gene calls are TRBV19 and TRBJ2-7; D is possibly TRBD1 or TRBD2 (5 bases each). The CDR3 is 17 amino acids. The V end was cut by 5 bases, the J end by 2 bases, with 22 bases between. CDR1 and CDR2 (germline): LNHDA, SQIVND (reference sequence). CDR3 amino acids: CASSSIPGTGKTYEQYF. CDR3 sequence (DNA): TGTGCCAGTAGTTCGATTCCAGGGACCGGGAAAACCTACGAGCAGTACTTC.

The chain carries TRBV7-9 and TRBJ2-3, with TRBD2 matching over 9 bases. The CDR3 runs to 14 residues. The V and J ends lost 5 bases and 12 bases, in that order; junction bases with no gene match: 12. Germline CDR1 is SEHNR and CDR2 is FQNEAQ (reference sequence). CDR3 DNA sequence: TGTGCCAGCAGCCCAAGACGGAGCGGGGGGCGCCAGTATTTT. Protein sequence: CASSPRRSGGRQYF.

The rearrangement joins TRBV30 to TRBJ2-6; no definite D call. The V gene's germline CDR1 is GTSNPN and CDR2 SVGIG (reference sequence). Trimming removed 6 bases at V and 4 bases at J, with 4 bases between. The CDR3 covers 11 residues. The CDR3 protein is CACGGANVLTF. CDR3 coding DNA: TGTGCCTGCGGGGGGGCCAACGTCCTGACTTTC.

The chain recombines TRBV25-1 with TRBJ2-7; a possible D gene is TRBD1 (6 bases). With 5 bases removed from V and 3 bases from J, the gap between germline ends came to 17 bases. This CDR3 has 15 residues. In germline, CDR1 is MGHDK, CDR2 SYGVNS. Here the CDR3 reads CASSRGGNSFYEQYF. The CDR3 DNA is TGTGCCAGCAGTCGAGGGGGAAACTCCTTCTACGAGCAGTACTTC.

This chain joins TRBV11-2 and TRBJ1-4; D not certain. CDR3 length equals 12 residues. Trimming removed 3 bases at V and 8 bases at J, with 7 bases between. Germline CDR1 reads SGHAT; CDR2 reads FQNNGV. CDR3 protein: CASSFVHEKLFF. The CDR3 DNA reads as TGTGCCAGCAGCTTCGTTCACGAAAAACTGTTTTTT.

The J gene is TRBJ1-2, the V gene TRBV30; 7 bases fit TRBD1. CDR1 GTSNPN and CDR2 SVGIG come from the germline V gene (reference sequence). This CDR3 has 14 residues. The CDR3 DNA sequence: TGTGGGGGGGACAGTTCCCCCCGTGGCTATGGCTACACCTTC. Amino acid sequence: CGGDSSPRGYGYTF.

This clone showed up just a few times. CDR3 loop: CASSIPPGLAGTTDTQYF. The CDR3 nucleotides are TGTGCCAGTAGTATACCCCCTGGGCTAGCGGGGACCACAGATACGCAGTATTTT. This chain uses TRBV19 with TRBJ2-3; 9 bases agree with TRBD2. J was trimmed by 2 bases and V by 2 bases; bases with no gene match: 11. In germline, CDR1 is LNHDA, CDR2 SQIVND (reference sequence). CDR3 length equals 18 residues.

Of note for this clone: Given a much more abundant clone one base away, this may be a read error. This sample includes further DNA sequences coding for the same CDR3. The chain uses TRBV7-3 and TRBJ2-3; a weak D match, TRBD2 (6 bases). The CDR3 is made up of 14 amino acids. Trimming shortened V by 5 bases and J by 0 bases, and 9 bases separated the two germline ends. Looked up from germline, CDR1 is SGHTA and CDR2 is FQGTGA. The CDR3 region has the DNA TGTGCCAGCAGCCCGGGACTCAGCACAGATACGCAGTATTTT. Amino acids: CASSPGLSTDTQYF.

CDR3 amino acids: CASSHLAGGQETQYF. The CDR3 DNA is TGCGCCAGCAGCCACCTAGCGGGGGGGCAAGAGACCCAGTACTTC. V is TRBV4-1 and J is TRBJ2-5; 12 bases line up with TRBD2. Germline trimming cut 3 bases from V and 2 bases from J; bases unmatched to any gene: 1. Germline assignment: CDR1 MGHRA and CDR2 YSYEKL. The CDR3 totals 15 residues.

The chain is built from TRBV29-1 and TRBJ2-5, with D uncertain. The tail of the sequence fits TRBJ2-7 better, so the J call may be wrong. From germline, CDR1 is SQVTM and CDR2 ANQGSEA. The CDR3 loop spans 9 amino acids. This chain's CDR3 is CSVEPEQYF. For the CDR3, the DNA is TGCAGCGTTGAGCCCGAGCAGTACTTC.

V gene TRBV6-6 combines with J gene TRBJ2-3; 7 bases match TRBD2. V shed 8 bases, J shed 4 bases, and the junction held 9 bases outside the gene matches. This CDR3 region has 14 residues. Germline lookup yields CDR1 MNHNY and CDR2 SVGAGI (reference sequence). The CDR3 sequence is CASRGPGLADTQYF. CDR3 sequence (DNA): TGTGCCAGCCGGGGACCCGGACTAGCAGATACGCAGTATTTT.

The chain recombines TRBV27 with TRBJ2-1; 7 nucleotides line up with TRBD1. J gave up 0 bases and V 5 bases, and 7 bases lay outside the gene matches. The germline gives CDR1 MNHEY, CDR2 SMNVEV (reference sequence). The CDR3 extends over 16 amino acids. In DNA, the CDR3 is TGTGCCAGCAGTCCCTGGACAGGCGGCTCCTACAATGAGCAGTTCTTC. Translation: CASSPWTGGSYNEQFF.

V is TRBV7-8 and J is TRBJ2-5; TRBD2 might be the D (6 bases). V shed 8 bases and J shed 5 bases, with 15 bases lying between them. Germline V gene lookup returns CDR1 SGHVS and CDR2 FQNEAQ. This CDR3 region has 13 residues. In DNA form, the CDR3 reads TGTGCCAGCGCGTTCCGGGACTTTGAGACCCAGTACTTC. Its protein product is CASAFRDFETQYF.